A single sample gave rise to the 7 T cell receptor beta chains below, sequenced in a study of blood T cell repertoires in COVID-19. Sequencing used immunoSEQ multiplex PCR; TCRdb keeps in-frame clones, though not all of them. This table holds roughly 300,000 clones, roughly 79% found once. Input material: peripheral blood. The receptors were gathered from a woman in her fifties or sixties with active or convalescent COVID-19.

V usage is TRBV3-1 (or the pseudogene TRBV3-2) and J usage is TRBJ2-2, with TRBD2 identical over 12 bases. J was trimmed by 3 bases and V by 9 bases; bases with no gene match: 2. This CDR3 has 14 residues. Germline assignment: CDR1 LGHDT and CDR2 YNNKEL (reference sequence). CDR3 in amino acids: CASTSGGHTGELFF. As DNA, the CDR3 is TGTGCCAGTACTAGCGGGGGGCACACCGGGGAGCTGTTTTTT.

CDR3: CASSNGQANYGYTF. Written as DNA, the CDR3 is TGTGCCAGCAGTAATGGACAGGCTAACTATGGCTACACCTTC. V is TRBV6-5 and J is TRBJ1-2; TRBD1 matches 7 bases. The V segment lost 5 bases and the J segment 0 bases; nucleotides outside the gene matches: 3. There are 14 residues in the CDR3. Germline values: CDR1 MNHEY, CDR2 SVGAGI.

The rearrangement uses TRBV21-1 and TRBJ2-3; the table's D call of TRBD1 was not tested on the DNA. TRBV21-1 is given as a pseudogene. The CDR3 length is 13 residues. CDR3: CASSKGSTDTQYF. Here the CDR3 DNA reads TGTGCCAGCAGCAAGGGCTCCACAGATACGCAGTATTTT.

This clone was seen only a few times. This sequence joins TRBV10-2 and TRBJ1-3, with D unclear. This CDR3 is 15 amino acids long. V was clipped by 4 bases and J by 7 bases, with 17 bases between them. CDR1 is WSHSY, CDR2 SAAADI, per germline. This CDR3 is CASSGGHPRGNTIYF. For the CDR3, the DNA is TGCGCCAGCAGTGGGGGTCATCCCCGAGGGAACACCATATATTTT.

The chain uses TRBV2 and TRBJ1-6, with D possibly TRBD1 on 5 matching bases. With 6 bases removed from V and 7 bases from J, the gap between germline ends came to 13 bases. Germline V gene data show CDR1 as SNHLY and CDR2 as FYNNEI. This CDR3 spans 14 amino acids. For the CDR3, the DNA is TGTGCCAGCAGGCCCAGGGTTGCAAATTCACCCCTCCACTTT. This encodes CASRPRVANSPLHF.

V and J are TRBV5-4 and TRBJ1-4, with D perhaps matching TRBD1 (5 bases). V shed 0 bases and J shed 8 bases, with 14 bases lying between them. The CDR3 spans 15 residues. Germline assignment: CDR1 SGHNT and CDR2 YYREEE (reference sequence). As DNA, the CDR3 is TGTGCCAGCAGCTTGGGGGGCAGGGTAGGCGAAAAACTGTTTTTT. Translating gives CASSLGGRVGEKLFF. Filled out from reference TRBV5-4 and TRBJ1-4, the complete variable domain reads ETGVTQSPTHLIKTRGQQVTLRCSSQSGHNTVSWYQQALGQGPQFIFQYYREEENGRGNFPPRFSGLQFPNYSSELNVNALELDDSALYLCASSLGGRVGEKLFFGSGTQLSVL.

The chain recombines TRBV6-2 or TRBV6-3 with TRBJ2-1; TRBD2 aligns across 13 bases. This CDR3 spans 16 amino acids. V lost 4 bases, J lost 1 base, and 1 base stayed unmatched. Germline V CDR1 and CDR2: MNHEY, SVGEGT. The CDR3 loop reads CASSSTSGGSYNEQFF. The CDR3 DNA is TGTGCCAGCAGTTCGACTAGCGGGGGGTCCTACAATGAGCAGTTCTTC.